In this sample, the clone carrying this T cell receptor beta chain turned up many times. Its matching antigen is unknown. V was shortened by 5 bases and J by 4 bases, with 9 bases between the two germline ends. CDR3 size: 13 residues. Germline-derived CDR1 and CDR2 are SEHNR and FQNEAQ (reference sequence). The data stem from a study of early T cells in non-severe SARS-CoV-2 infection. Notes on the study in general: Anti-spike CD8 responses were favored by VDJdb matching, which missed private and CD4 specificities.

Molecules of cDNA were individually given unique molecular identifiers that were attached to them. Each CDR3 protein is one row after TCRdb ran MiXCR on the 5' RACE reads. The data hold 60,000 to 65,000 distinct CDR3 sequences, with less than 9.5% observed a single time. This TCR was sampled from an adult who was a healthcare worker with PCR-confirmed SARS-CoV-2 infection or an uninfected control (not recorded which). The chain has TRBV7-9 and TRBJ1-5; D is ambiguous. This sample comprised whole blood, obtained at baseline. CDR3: CASSRTGNQPQHF. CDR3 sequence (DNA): TGTGCCAGCAGCCGTACGGGGAATCAGCCCCAGCATTTT.